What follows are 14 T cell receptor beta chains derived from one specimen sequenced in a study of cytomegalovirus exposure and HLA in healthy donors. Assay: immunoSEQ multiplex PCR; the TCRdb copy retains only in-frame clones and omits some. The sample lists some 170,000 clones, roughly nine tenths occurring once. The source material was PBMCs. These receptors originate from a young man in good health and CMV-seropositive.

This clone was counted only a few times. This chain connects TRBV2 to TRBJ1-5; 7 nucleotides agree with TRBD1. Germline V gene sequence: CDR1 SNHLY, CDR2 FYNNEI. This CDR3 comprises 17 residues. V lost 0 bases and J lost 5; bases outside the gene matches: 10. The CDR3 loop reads CASSEAVRGPRHQPQHF. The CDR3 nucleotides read TGTGCCAGCAGTGAAGCAGTGAGGGGGCCAAGGCATCAGCCCCAGCATTTT.

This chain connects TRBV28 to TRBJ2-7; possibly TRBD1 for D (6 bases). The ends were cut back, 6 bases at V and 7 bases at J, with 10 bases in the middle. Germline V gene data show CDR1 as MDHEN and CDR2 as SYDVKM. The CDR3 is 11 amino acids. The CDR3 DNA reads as TGTGCCAGCAGCATACAGGGTGAGCAGTACTTC. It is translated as CASSIQGEQYF.

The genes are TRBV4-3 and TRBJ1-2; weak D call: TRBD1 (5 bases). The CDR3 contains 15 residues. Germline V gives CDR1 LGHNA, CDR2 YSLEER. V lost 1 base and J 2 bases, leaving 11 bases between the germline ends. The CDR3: CASSQGLAGNYGYTF. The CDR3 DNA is TGCGCCAGCAGCCAAGGATTGGCAGGGAACTATGGCTACACCTTC.

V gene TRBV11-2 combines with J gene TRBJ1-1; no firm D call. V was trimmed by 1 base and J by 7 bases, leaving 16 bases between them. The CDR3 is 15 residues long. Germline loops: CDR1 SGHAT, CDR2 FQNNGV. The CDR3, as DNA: TGTGCCAGCAGCTTAGCAGGATACATCGGGATTGAAGCTTTCTTT. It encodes CASSLAGYIGIEAFF.

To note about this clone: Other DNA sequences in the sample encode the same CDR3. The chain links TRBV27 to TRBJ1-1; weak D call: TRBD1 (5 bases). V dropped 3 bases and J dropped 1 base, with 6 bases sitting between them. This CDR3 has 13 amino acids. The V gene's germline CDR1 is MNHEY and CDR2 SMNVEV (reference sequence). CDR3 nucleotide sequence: TGTGCCAGCAGTTTGGGGGGGAACACTGAAGCTTTCTTT. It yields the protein CASSLGGNTEAFF.

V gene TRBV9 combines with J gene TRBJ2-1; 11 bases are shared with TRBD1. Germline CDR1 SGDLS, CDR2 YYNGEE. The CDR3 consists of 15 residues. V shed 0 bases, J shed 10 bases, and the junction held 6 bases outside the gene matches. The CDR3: CASSVAGQGALEQFF. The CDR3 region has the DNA TGTGCCAGCAGCGTAGCTGGACAGGGGGCATTAGAGCAGTTCTTC.

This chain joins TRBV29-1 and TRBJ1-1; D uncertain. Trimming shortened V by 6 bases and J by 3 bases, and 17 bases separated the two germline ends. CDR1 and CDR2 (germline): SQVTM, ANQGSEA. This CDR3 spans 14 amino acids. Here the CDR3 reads CSVLAGREDTEAFF. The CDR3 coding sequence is TGCAGCGTCCTAGCGGGGAGGGAGGACACTGAAGCTTTCTTT.

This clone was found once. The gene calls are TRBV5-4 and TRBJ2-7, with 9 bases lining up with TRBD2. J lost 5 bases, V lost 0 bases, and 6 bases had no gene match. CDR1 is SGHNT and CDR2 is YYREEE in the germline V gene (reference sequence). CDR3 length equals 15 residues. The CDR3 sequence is CASSLGGGRADEQYF. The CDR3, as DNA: TGTGCCAGCAGCTTGGGGGGCGGGAGGGCCGACGAGCAGTACTTC.

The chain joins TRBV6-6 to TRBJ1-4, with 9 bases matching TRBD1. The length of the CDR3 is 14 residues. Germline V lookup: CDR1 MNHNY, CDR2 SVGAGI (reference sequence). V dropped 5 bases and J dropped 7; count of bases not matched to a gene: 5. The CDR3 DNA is TGTGCCAGCAGTCTCGGGACAGGGTTTGAAAAACTGTTTTTT. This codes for CASSLGTGFEKLFF.

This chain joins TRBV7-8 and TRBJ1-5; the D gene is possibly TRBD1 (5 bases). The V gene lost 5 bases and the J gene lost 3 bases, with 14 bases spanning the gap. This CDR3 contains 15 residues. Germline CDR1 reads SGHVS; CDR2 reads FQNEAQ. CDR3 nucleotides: TGTGCCAGCAGCGTTGACAGACAGAACAATCAGCCCCAGCATTTT. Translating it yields CASSVDRQNNQPQHF. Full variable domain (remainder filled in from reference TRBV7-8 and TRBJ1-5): GAGVSQSPRYKVAKRGQDVALRCDPISGHVSLFWYQQALGQGPEFLTYFQNEAQLDKSGLPSDRFFAERPEGSVSTLKIQRTQQEDSAVYLCASSVDRQNNQPQHFGDGTRLSIL.

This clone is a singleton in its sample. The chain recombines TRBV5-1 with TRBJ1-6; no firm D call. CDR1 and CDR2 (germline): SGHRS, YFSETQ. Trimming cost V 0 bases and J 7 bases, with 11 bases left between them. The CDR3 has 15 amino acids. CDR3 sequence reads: CASSLEVRSNSPLHF. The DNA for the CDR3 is TGCGCCAGCAGCTTGGAGGTCAGGTCGAATTCACCCCTCCACTTT.

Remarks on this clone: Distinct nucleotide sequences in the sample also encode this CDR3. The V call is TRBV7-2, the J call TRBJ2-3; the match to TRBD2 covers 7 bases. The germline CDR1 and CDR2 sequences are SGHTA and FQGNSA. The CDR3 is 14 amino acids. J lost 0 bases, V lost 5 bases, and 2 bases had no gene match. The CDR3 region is CASSPSGSTDTQYF. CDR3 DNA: TGTGCCAGCAGCCCTAGCGGTAGCACAGATACGCAGTATTTT.

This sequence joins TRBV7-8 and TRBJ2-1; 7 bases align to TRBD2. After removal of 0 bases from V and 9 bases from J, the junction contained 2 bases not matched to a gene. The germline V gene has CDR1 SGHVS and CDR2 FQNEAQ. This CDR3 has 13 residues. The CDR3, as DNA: TGTGCCAGCAGCTTAGCTGGCGGGAGTGAGCAGTTCTTC. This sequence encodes CASSLAGGSEQFF.

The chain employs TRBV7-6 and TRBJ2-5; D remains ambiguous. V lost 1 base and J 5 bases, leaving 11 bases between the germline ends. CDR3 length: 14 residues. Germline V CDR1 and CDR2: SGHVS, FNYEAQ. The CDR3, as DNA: TGTGCCAGCAGCTTAGGCCAGATCTGGGAGACCCAGTACTTC. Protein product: CASSLGQIWETQYF.